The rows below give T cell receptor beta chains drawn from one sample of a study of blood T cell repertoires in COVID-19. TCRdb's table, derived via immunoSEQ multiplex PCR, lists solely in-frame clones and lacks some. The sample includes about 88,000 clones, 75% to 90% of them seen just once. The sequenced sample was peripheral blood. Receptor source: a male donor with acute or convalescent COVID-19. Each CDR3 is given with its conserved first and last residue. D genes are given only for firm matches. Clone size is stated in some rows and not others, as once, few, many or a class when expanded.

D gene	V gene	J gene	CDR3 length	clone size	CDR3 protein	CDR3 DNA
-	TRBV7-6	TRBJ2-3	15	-	CASSLAAGSTDTQYF	TGTGCCAGCAGCTTAGCTGCAGGAAGCACAGATACGCAGTATTTT
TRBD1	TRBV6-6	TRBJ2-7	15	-	CASMGPGTGGYEQYF	TGTGCCAGCATGGGACCCGGGACAGGGGGTTACGAGCAGTACTTC
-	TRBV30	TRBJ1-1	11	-	CASSHADEAFF	TGTGCCTCCTCACACGCGGATGAAGCTTTCTTT
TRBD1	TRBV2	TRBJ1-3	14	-	CASSDVRGGNTIYF	TGTGCCAGCAGTGACGTCAGGGGGGGAAACACCATATATTTT
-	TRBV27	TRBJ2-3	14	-	CASSPGRRFDTQYF	TGTGCCAGCAGTCCGGGGAGGCGCTTTGATACGCAGTATTTT
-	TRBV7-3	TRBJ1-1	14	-	CASSLVGGETEAFF	TGTGCCAGCAGCTTAGTTGGAGGGGAAACTGAAGCTTTCTTT
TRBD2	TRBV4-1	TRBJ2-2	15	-	CASSQAGGNTGELFF	TGCGCCAGCAGCCAAGCGGGGGGTAACACCGGGGAGCTGTTTTTT
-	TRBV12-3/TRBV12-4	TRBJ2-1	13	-	CASTFQGPNEQFF	TGTGCCAGCACCTTTCAGGGGCCGAATGAGCAGTTCTTC
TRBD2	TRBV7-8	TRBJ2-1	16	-	CASRPWTSPSGNEQFF	TGTGCCAGCAGGCCCTGGACTAGCCCATCGGGTAATGAGCAGTTCTTC
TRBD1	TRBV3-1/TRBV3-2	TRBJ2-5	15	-	CASSQGQGVGETQYF	TGTGCCAGCAGCCAAGGGCAGGGGGTTGGTGAGACCCAGTACTTC
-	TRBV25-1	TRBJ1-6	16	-	CASSEPQGSDNSPLHF	TGTGCCAGCAGTGAACCCCAGGGCTCCGATAATTCACCCCTCCACTTT
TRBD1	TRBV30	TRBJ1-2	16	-	CAWTPGPQGALYGYTF	TGTGCCTGGACCCCAGGGCCACAGGGGGCCCTATATGGCTACACCTTC
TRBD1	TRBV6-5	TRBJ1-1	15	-	CASSTLGRGSTQAFF	TGCGCCAGCAGTACCCTCGGCAGGGGGTCTACACAAGCTTTCTTT
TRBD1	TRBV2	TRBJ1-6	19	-	CASSPNRGVSLSVNSPLHF	TGTGCCAGCAGTCCGAACAGGGGCGTCAGTCTCAGCGTGAATTCACCCCTCCACTTT
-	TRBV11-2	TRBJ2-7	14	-	CASSLRLKPYEQYF	TGTGCCAGCAGCCTTCGACTGAAGCCCTACGAGCAGTACTTC
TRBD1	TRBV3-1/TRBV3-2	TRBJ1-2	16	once	CASSQAALQGAGGYTF	TGTGCCAGCAGCCAAGCGGCCTTACAGGGGGCTGGTGGCTACACCTTC
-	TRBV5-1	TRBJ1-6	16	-	CASSLELTGPNSPLHF	TGCGCCAGCAGCTTGGAACTGACAGGACCTAATTCACCCCTCCACTTT
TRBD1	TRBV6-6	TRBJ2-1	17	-	CASSPGQGAKAYNEQFF	TGTGCCAGCAGTCCAGGACAGGGGGCGAAGGCATACAATGAGCAGTTCTTC
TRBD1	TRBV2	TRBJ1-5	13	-	CAGGTGTYQPQHF	TGTGCCGGTGGGACAGGGACGTATCAGCCCCAGCATTTT
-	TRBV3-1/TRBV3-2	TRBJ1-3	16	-	CASTQRQRSSGNTIYF	TGTGCCAGCACCCAGAGGCAGCGAAGCTCTGGAAACACCATATATTTT
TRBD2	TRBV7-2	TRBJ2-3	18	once	CASSPGLAGDSSTDTQYF	TGTGCCAGCAGCCCGGGACTAGCGGGGGATTCAAGCACAGATACGCAGTATTTT
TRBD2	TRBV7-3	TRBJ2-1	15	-	CASSSGLAGHNEQFF	TGTGCCAGCAGCTCGGGACTAGCGGGGCACAATGAGCAGTTCTTC
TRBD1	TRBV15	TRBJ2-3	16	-	CATSRDRGQHTDTQYF	TGTGCCACCAGCAGAGATCGGGGACAGCACACAGATACGCAGTATTTT
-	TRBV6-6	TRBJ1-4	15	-	CASSYSGAVGEKLFF	TGTGCCAGCAGTTACTCGGGGGCGGTCGGTGAAAAACTGTTTTTT
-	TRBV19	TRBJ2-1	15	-	CASCPLDKSYNEQFF	TGTGCCAGTTGCCCCCTGGACAAGTCCTACAATGAGCAGTTCTTC
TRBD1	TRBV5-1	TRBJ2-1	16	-	CASSLAGTDPYNEQFF	TGCGCCAGCAGCTTGGCCGGGACAGATCCCTACAATGAGCAGTTCTTC
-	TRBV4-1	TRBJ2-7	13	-	CASSQETGIEQYF	TGCGCCAGCAGCCAAGAAACAGGGATCGAGCAGTACTTC
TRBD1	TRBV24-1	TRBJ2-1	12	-	CATSDPDRGLFF	TGTGCCACCAGTGACCCGGACAGGGGTCTGTTCTTC
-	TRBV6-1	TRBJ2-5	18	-	CASSEVLISGDRKETQYF	TGTGCCAGCAGTGAAGTCTTGATCAGCGGTGACAGGAAAGAGACCCAGTACTTC
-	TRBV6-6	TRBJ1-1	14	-	CASSYATMNTEAFF	TGTGCCAGCAGTTACGCCACAATGAACACTGAAGCTTTCTTT
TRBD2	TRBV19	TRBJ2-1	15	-	CASRAGTSSYNEQFF	TGTGCCAGTAGGGCCGGGACTAGCTCCTACAATGAGCAGTTCTTC
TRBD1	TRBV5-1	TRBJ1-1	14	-	CASSLPGQFDRAFF	TGCGCCAGCAGCTTGCCGGGACAGTTCGACCGAGCTTTCTTT
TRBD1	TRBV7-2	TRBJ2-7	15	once	CASSRLGQGPREQYF	TGTGCCAGCAGCCGCTTAGGACAGGGACCCCGCGAGCAGTACTTC
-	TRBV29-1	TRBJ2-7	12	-	CSVGRQNYEQYF	TGCAGCGTTGGGCGACAGAACTACGAGCAGTACTTC
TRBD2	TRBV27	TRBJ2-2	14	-	CASSGTSGGGELFF	TGTGCCAGCAGTGGGACTAGCGGGGGCGGGGAGCTGTTTTTT
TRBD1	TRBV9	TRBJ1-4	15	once	CASSAEDRGNEKLFF	TGTGCCAGCAGCGCAGAGGACAGGGGCAATGAAAAACTGTTTTTT
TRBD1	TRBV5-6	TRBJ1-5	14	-	CASSVQGGNQPQHF	TGTGCCAGCAGCGTACAGGGGGGAAATCAGCCCCAGCATTTT
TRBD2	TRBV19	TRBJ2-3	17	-	CASSGRTSGAGTDTQYF	TGTGCCAGTAGTGGGCGGACTAGCGGGGCCGGCACAGATACGCAGTATTTT
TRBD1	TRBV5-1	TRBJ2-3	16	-	CASSPGQGAGADTQYF	TGCGCCAGCAGCCCCGGGCAGGGGGCCGGGGCAGATACGCAGTATTTT
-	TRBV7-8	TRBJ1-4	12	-	CASSQSDEKLFF	TGTGCCAGCAGCCAATCAGATGAAAAACTGTTTTTT
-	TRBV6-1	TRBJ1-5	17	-	CASSEALFRDTNQPQHF	TGTGCCAGCAGTGAAGCTCTATTCCGGGACACCAATCAGCCCCAGCATTTT
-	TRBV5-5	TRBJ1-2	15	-	CASSPGGSWAYGYTF	TGTGCCAGCAGCCCGGGCGGGTCATGGGCCTATGGCTACACCTTC
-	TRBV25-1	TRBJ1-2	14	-	CASSDRGGNYGYTF	TGTGCCAGCAGTGACAGGGGAGGGAACTATGGCTACACCTTC
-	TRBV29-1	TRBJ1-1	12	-	CSVAQEHTEAFF	TGCAGCGTTGCACAGGAACACACTGAAGCTTTCTTT
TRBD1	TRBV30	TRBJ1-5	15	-	CAWSATGAGNQPQHF	TGTGCCTGGAGCGCGACAGGGGCGGGTAATCAGCCCCAGCATTTT
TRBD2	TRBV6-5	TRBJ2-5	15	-	CASSQDSRGQETQYF	TGTGCCAGCAGCCAAGACTCGCGGGGGCAAGAGACCCAGTACTTC
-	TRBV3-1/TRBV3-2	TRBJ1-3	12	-	CASSQAENTIYF	TGTGCCAGCAGCCAAGCAGAAAACACCATATATTTT
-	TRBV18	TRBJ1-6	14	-	CASAPRVTDSPLHF	TGTGCCAGCGCACCACGGGTCACAGATTCACCCCTCCACTTT
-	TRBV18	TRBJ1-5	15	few	CASSSVVGSNQPQHF	TGTGCCAGCTCATCAGTCGTCGGGAGCAATCAGCCCCAGCATTTT
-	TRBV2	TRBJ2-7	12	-	CASRIFGDEQYF	TGTGCCAGCAGAATTTTCGGGGACGAGCAGTACTTC